This T cell receptor (beta chain) was retrieved from a study of human T cells and chemical hapten exposure. The V end was cut by 0 bases, the J end by 3 bases, with 8 bases between. The CDR3 sequence is 13 residues long. The V gene's germline CDR1 is DFQATT and CDR2 SNEGSKA (reference sequence). Sample time point: patch test 1, 2 weeks after DPC sensitization. The treatment is: therapeutic diphenylcyclopropenone sensitization with weekly scalp DPC. This clonotype has just a few counts. TCRdb redid the calling of the RACE reads with MiXCR, one entry per CDR3 protein. The table includes about 110,000 distinct CDR3 sequences, roughly 11% detected once.

The TCR originated in a woman aged 40 to 55 with alopecia areata. Some clones in this sample may be carry-over from other donors' samples. The sequencing here drew on whole blood, taken in connection with sensitization to the hapten diphenylcyclopropenone (DPC). The chain links TRBV20-1 to TRBJ1-1; tentative D call: TRBD1 (5 bases). CDR3 bases: TGCAGTGCTAGAGATCTGGGACACACTGAAGCTTTCTTT. Protein: CSARDLGHTEAFF.